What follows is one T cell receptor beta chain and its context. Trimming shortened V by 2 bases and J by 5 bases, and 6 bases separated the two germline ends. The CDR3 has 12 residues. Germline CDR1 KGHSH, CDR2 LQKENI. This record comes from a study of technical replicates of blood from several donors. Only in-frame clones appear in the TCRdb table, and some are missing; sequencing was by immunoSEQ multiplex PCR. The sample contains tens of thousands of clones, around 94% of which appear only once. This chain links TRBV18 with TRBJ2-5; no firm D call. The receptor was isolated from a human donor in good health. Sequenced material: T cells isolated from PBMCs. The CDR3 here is CASSPNEETQYF. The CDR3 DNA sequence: TGTGCCAGCTCACCAAATGAGGAGACCCAGTACTTC.